The rows below give T cell receptor beta chains drawn from one sample of a study of a mutant IDH1 vaccine in newly diagnosed glioma. Only in-frame clones appear in the TCRdb table, and some are missing; sequencing was by immunoSEQ multiplex PCR. This sample yields about 47,000 clones, of which 70% to 90% are seen a single time; around 5.7% belongs to the top ten. Their target antigens are unknown. The sequences come from PBMCs, collected from a glioma patient whose treatment included an IDH1 peptide vaccine. The receptor set was obtained from a woman in her forties with glioma. Both conserved end residues are part of each CDR3. D genes are given only for firm matches. Expanded clones get a size class; other rows say once, few or many, or leave the size out.

V,D,size,J,length,DNA,CDR3
TRBV4-2,-,-,TRBJ2-7,15,TGTGCCAGCAGCCAAGAAACTACCGCTCCGAGGGAGCAGTACTTC,CASSQETTAPREQYF
TRBV5-1,-,-,TRBJ1-2,15,TGCGCCAGCAGCGTTTCAGGGACGTCTAACTATGGCTACACCTTC,CASSVSGTSNYGYTF
TRBV19,-,-,TRBJ1-6,15,TGTGCCAGTAGTAGCCGGGAGGCCCTCCCTTCACCCCTCCACTTT,CASSSREALPSPLHF
TRBV19,TRBD2,once,TRBJ2-1,18,TGTGCCAGTAGTATAGGACGGCTAGCGGCGAGCTCCTACAATGAGCAGTTCTTC,CASSIGRLAASSYNEQFF
TRBV15,-,-,TRBJ2-6,16,TGTGCCACCAGCACCTTTAGGGAGTCTGGGGCCAACGTCCTGACTTTC,CATSTFRESGANVLTF
TRBV5-6,-,-,TRBJ2-1,13,TGTGCCAGCAGCTGGGCCCAGTACAATGAGCAGTTCTTC,CASSWAQYNEQFF
TRBV7-8,-,-,TRBJ1-4,16,TGTGCCAGCAGCCCCCGAACGAAACAGGGTCGTGAAAAACTGTTTTTT,CASSPRTKQGREKLFF
TRBV9,TRBD2,-,TRBJ2-2,15,TGTGCCAGCAGCCCTTTAGCGGGGGGAACCGGGGAGCTGTTTTTT,CASSPLAGGTGELFF
TRBV10-2,-,once,TRBJ1-1,14,TGCGCCAGCAGTGACAGGACGGTGAACACTGAAGCTTTCTTT,CASSDRTVNTEAFF
TRBV7-9,TRBD2,once,TRBJ2-3,15,TGTGCCAGCAGCCCTCCCGGGAGGTTAACAGATACGCAGTATTTT,CASSPPGRLTDTQYF
TRBV2,-,-,TRBJ1-6,13,TGTGCCAGCAGTGGGGGATACAATTCACCCCTCCACTTT,CASSGGYNSPLHF
TRBV20-1,-,-,TRBJ2-7,11,TGCAGTGCTAGTGGCCCCCACGAGCAGTACTTC,CSASGPHEQYF
TRBV9,TRBD1,-,TRBJ1-5,16,TGTGCCAGCAGCCCCGGGGAGGGGGCTTCCAATCAGCCCCAGCATTTT,CASSPGEGASNQPQHF
TRBV5-1,-,-,TRBJ2-2,18,TGCGCCAGCAGCTTGGCTTACAGCACCCATTTAGGAACCGGGGAGCTGTTTTTT,CASSLAYSTHLGTGELFF
TRBV6-1,-,-,TRBJ2-7,11,TGTGCCAGCAGTGAATACTACGAGCAGTACTTC,CASSEYYEQYF
TRBV13,TRBD2,-,TRBJ2-1,15,TGTGCCAGCAGCTCCGGACTAGCGGGGTACAATGAGCAGTTCTTC,CASSSGLAGYNEQFF